This entry lists 2 T cell receptor beta chains sequenced from one sample in a study. TCRdb itself ran the 5' RACE reads through MiXCR, one entry per CDR3 protein. Of some 8,200 distinct CDR3 sequences in the sample, less than 45% were seen once. The sequencing sample was made of tumor-infiltrating memory CD4+ T cells sorted from the breast tumor. Subset noted: memory CD4+ T cells, CD4+CD45RO+CD25-. The receptors were gathered from a female donor with breast cancer.

As regards this clonotype: One base away lies a much larger clone, so this may be a sequencing read error. V gene TRBV4-1 combines with J gene TRBJ2-1; maybe TRBD1 (8 bases). V was pared by 1 base and J by 5 bases, with 24 bases between. The CDR3 covers 19 residues. Germline V gene data show CDR1 as MGHRA and CDR2 as YSYEKL. The CDR3 loop reads CASSQGTAIWTGRDNEQFF. The DNA for the CDR3 is TGCGCCAGCAGCCAAGGAACAGCCATCTGGACAGGGAGGGACAATGAGCAGTTCTTC.

This clonotype has at least ten counts. The V call is TRBV6-5, the J call TRBJ2-3, with TRBD2 matching 8 bases. Germline V gives CDR1 MNHEY, CDR2 SVGAGI. Losses at the gene ends were 5 bases for V and 3 bases for J; bases not matched to a gene: 10. This CDR3 is 16 amino acids long. In DNA form, the CDR3 reads TGTGCCAGCAGTGACCTGCCGGGACTAGGTACAGATACGCAGTATTTT. Translating gives CASSDLPGLGTDTQYF.